A selection of T cell receptor beta chains follows, all from one sample in a study of identical twins. TCRdb reprocessed the 5' RACE reads with MiXCR, giving one entry per CDR3 protein. The table has approximately 350,000 distinct CDR3 sequences, around an eighth seen once; the top ten hold 7.2%. These data were also filed under a second study, of yellow fever vaccine responses in identical twins.

The sample consisted of CD8+ T cells sorted from blood. The receptors originated from a young woman in good health. Both conserved end residues are part of each CDR3. The order of the fields is CDR3 protein, CDR3 DNA, clone size, D gene, V gene, J gene. A D gene is named only where the DNA matches it firmly. Not all rows give a size; the values are once, few, many and, for expanded clones, a class.

CDR3 protein: CASSEPERTVLGDEQFF
CDR3 DNA: TGTGCCAGCAGCGAACCAGAAAGGACAGTGTTAGGCGATGAGCAGTTCTTC
clone size: NA
D gene: NA
V gene: TRBV2
J gene: TRBJ2-1

CDR3 protein: CASSQAGPSSYEQYF
CDR3 DNA: TGCGCCAGCAGCCAAGCCGGCCCATCCTCCTACGAGCAGTACTTC
clone size: few
D gene: NA
V gene: TRBV4-1
J gene: TRBJ2-7

CDR3 protein: CASSQETSDFLQKNEQFF
CDR3 DNA: TGTGCCAGCAGCCAAGAAACGTCCGACTTCCTCCAGAAGAATGAGCAGTTCTTC
clone size: NA
D gene: NA
V gene: TRBV4-2
J gene: TRBJ2-1

CDR3 protein: CASSLNGDEQFF
CDR3 DNA: TGTGCCAGCAGCTTAAATGGGGATGAGCAGTTCTTC
clone size: NA
D gene: NA
V gene: TRBV7-9
J gene: TRBJ2-1

CDR3 protein: CATGTGDDQPQHF
CDR3 DNA: TGTGCCACCGGGACAGGTGATGATCAGCCCCAGCATTTT
clone size: few
D gene: TRBD1
V gene: TRBV24-1
J gene: TRBJ1-5

CDR3 protein: CASSYWGNTEAFF
CDR3 DNA: TGTGCCAGCAGTTACTGGGGGAACACTGAAGCTTTCTTT
clone size: NA
D gene: NA
V gene: TRBV6-5
J gene: TRBJ1-1

CDR3 protein: CASSILGTEWFGYTF
CDR3 DNA: TGTGCCAGTAGTATACTCGGGACAGAGTGGTTTGGCTACACCTTC
clone size: NA
D gene: TRBD1
V gene: TRBV19
J gene: TRBJ1-2

CDR3 protein: CASSPTGTRSPLHF
CDR3 DNA: TGTGCCAGTAGTCCGACCGGGACGCGGTCACCCCTCCACTTT
clone size: NA
D gene: NA
V gene: TRBV19
J gene: TRBJ1-6

CDR3 protein: CASSSGLAVYTDTQYF
CDR3 DNA: TGTGCCAGCAGCTCAGGACTAGCGGTTTACACAGATACGCAGTATTTT
clone size: NA
D gene: TRBD2
V gene: TRBV7-6
J gene: TRBJ2-3

CDR3 protein: CASSVGAGVTDTQYF
CDR3 DNA: TGTGCCAGCAGCGTAGGAGCGGGAGTCACAGATACGCAGTATTTT
clone size: few
D gene: TRBD2
V gene: TRBV9
J gene: TRBJ2-3

CDR3 protein: CASSQELGQYNEQFF
CDR3 DNA: TGTGCCAGCAGCCAAGAATTGGGCCAATACAATGAGCAGTTCTTC
clone size: NA
D gene: NA
V gene: TRBV4-2
J gene: TRBJ2-1

CDR3 protein: CASSEWGNTEAFF
CDR3 DNA: TGTGCCAGCAGTGAGTGGGGGAACACTGAAGCTTTCTTT
clone size: NA
D gene: NA
V gene: TRBV2
J gene: TRBJ1-1

CDR3 protein: CSVAGTGGGYSDSYEQYF
CDR3 DNA: TGCAGCGTGGCCGGGACAGGGGGCGGGTACTCAGATTCCTACGAGCAGTACTTC
clone size: NA
D gene: TRBD1
V gene: TRBV29-1
J gene: TRBJ2-7

CDR3 protein: CASSLDHSPYSYNEQFF
CDR3 DNA: TGTGCCAGCAGCTTAGATCACTCCCCTTATTCCTACAATGAGCAGTTCTTC
clone size: few
D gene: NA
V gene: TRBV7-8
J gene: TRBJ2-1

CDR3 protein: CASSSGNYEQYF
CDR3 DNA: TGTGCCAGCTCTAGCGGGAACTACGAGCAGTACTTC
clone size: many
D gene: TRBD2
V gene: TRBV7-9
J gene: TRBJ2-7

CDR3 protein: CSVEGPGAGYEQYF
CDR3 DNA: TGCAGCGTTGAAGGTCCGGGGGCGGGGTACGAGCAGTACTTC
clone size: few
D gene: NA
V gene: TRBV29-1
J gene: TRBJ2-7

CDR3 protein: CATSREPGELFF
CDR3 DNA: TGTGCCACCAGCAGAGAACCCGGGGAGCTGTTTTTT
clone size: few
D gene: NA
V gene: TRBV15
J gene: TRBJ2-2

CDR3 protein: CASSQVSIYNSPLHF
CDR3 DNA: TGTGCCAGCAGCCAAGTCAGCATCTATAATTCACCCCTCCACTTT
clone size: few
D gene: NA
V gene: TRBV4-2
J gene: TRBJ1-6

CDR3 protein: CASSWGGLDTQYF
CDR3 DNA: TGTGCCAGCAGCTGGGGGGGCCTAGATACGCAGTATTTT
clone size: few
D gene: NA
V gene: TRBV12-3/TRBV12-4
J gene: TRBJ2-3

CDR3 protein: CSARDLNVDNEQFF
CDR3 DNA: TGCAGTGCTAGAGATCTGAACGTTGACAATGAGCAGTTCTTC
clone size: NA
D gene: NA
V gene: TRBV20-1
J gene: TRBJ2-1

CDR3 protein: CASSLETGGEETQYF
CDR3 DNA: TGCGCCAGCAGCTTAGAGACAGGGGGCGAAGAGACCCAGTACTTC
clone size: many
D gene: TRBD1
V gene: TRBV5-1
J gene: TRBJ2-5

CDR3 protein: CASSQLGEANTGELFF
CDR3 DNA: TGCGCCAGCAGCCAACTAGGGGAGGCTAACACCGGGGAGCTGTTTTTT
clone size: NA
D gene: NA
V gene: TRBV4-1
J gene: TRBJ2-2

CDR3 protein: CSASLLGAFTYEQYF
CDR3 DNA: TGCAGTGCTAGTTTATTAGGAGCTTTTACCTACGAGCAGTACTTC
clone size: few
D gene: NA
V gene: TRBV20-1
J gene: TRBJ2-7

CDR3 protein: CAISESGDRTDTQYF
CDR3 DNA: TGTGCCATCAGTGAGTCAGGGGATCGCACAGATACGCAGTATTTT
clone size: NA
D gene: NA
V gene: TRBV10-3
J gene: TRBJ2-3